This T cell receptor beta chain was identified in a study of cytomegalovirus exposure and HLA in healthy donors. A multiplex PCR was run with 60 Vbeta primers and 13 Jbeta primers. The data were produced by immunoSEQ multiplex PCR, yet TCRdb's version contains in-frame clones alone and is incomplete. Counted here are fewer than 200,000 clones, about 80% occurring once; the ten biggest clones make up 11% to 15%. As for this clone: Its antigen is as yet unknown.

Germline lookup yields CDR1 MRHNA and CDR2 SNTAGT. Trimming pared 6 bases from V and 0 bases from J, leaving 10 bases between. The CDR3 contains 14 residues. Study-wide points: According to a later analysis, most TCR beta chains associated with CMV appeared HLA-restricted. Highly shared sequence variants in one cluster were likely a sequencing artifact. A later analysis showed that HLA-associated TCR beta chains had undergone more clonal expansion than equally common others. Sequencing depth across donors, presence/absence analyses assumed, was roughly uniform.

Sequencing was done on a sample of PBMCs. This TCR was sampled from a woman aged 25 to 39 in good health and CMV-seropositive. The V and J genes are TRBV6-4 and TRBJ2-3; possibly TRBD2 for D (5 bases). The CDR3 region is CASSPRGSTDTQYF. CDR3 DNA: TGTGCCAGCAGCCCGCGCGGGAGCACAGATACGCAGTATTTT.